This TCR beta chain was recovered during a study of technical replicates of blood from a few donors. Germline CDR1 and CDR2: SQVTM and ANQGSEA. V lost 4 bases, J lost 3 bases, and 9 bases lay in between. This CDR3 region has 12 residues. Profiled with immunoSEQ multiplex PCR; TCRdb holds only in-frame clones, not every one. This table has around 29,000 clones, 85% to 95% appearing once. This clonotype was sampled from a human donor in good health. Some clones in this sample may be carry-over from other donors' samples. Sequencing was carried out using PBMCs. The chain carries TRBV29-1 and TRBJ1-2; D gene uncertain. Here the CDR3 DNA reads TGCAGCGTTGGAGGAGAGCACTATGGCTACACCTTC. It codes for CSVGGEHYGYTF.